These 32 T cell receptor beta chains were sequenced from one sample in a study of T-cell reconstitution after alpha-beta-depleted transplantation in children. A library of TCRbeta sequences, prepared with unique molecular identifiers, was generated. In TCRdb, the PCR reads were re-called with MiXCR into one record per CDR3 protein. The sample shows 600,000 to 700,000 distinct CDR3 sequences, around 13% of them seen only once. The specimen comprised PBMCs, sampled before TCRalphabeta/CD19-depleted stem cell transplant. The receptors stem from a girl aged 2-10 years with congenital amegakaryocytic thrombocytopenia, due to receive a stem cell transplant.

This clonotype was counted at least ten times. The chain employs TRBV20-1 and TRBJ2-1; D is tentatively TRBD1 or TRBD2 (5 bases each). Trimming cost V 1 base and J 1 base, with 14 bases left between them. The CDR3 is 16 residues long. Germline V gene lookup returns CDR1 DFQATT and CDR2 SNEGSKA (reference sequence). The CDR3 DNA reads TGCAGTGCTAGAGCGGGGTTCGGGGCATCCTACAATGAGCAGTTCTTC. Amino acids: CSARAGFGASYNEQFF.

This clonotype was observed a handful of times. The chain recombines TRBV11-2 with TRBJ2-7, with 12 nucleotides matching TRBD2. This CDR3 comprises 15 residues. J lost 7 bases, V lost 5 bases, and 9 bases had no gene match. Looked up from germline, CDR1 is SGHAT and CDR2 is FQNNGV. The CDR3 DNA sequence: TGTGCCAGCAGCCGTAGACTAGCGGGAGTCTGGGAGCAGTACTTC. Translating gives CASSRRLAGVWEQYF.

Of note for this clonotype: This may be a read error, as it is one base from a much larger clone. V gene TRBV12-3 or TRBV12-4 combines with J gene TRBJ1-2; D may be TRBD1 (6 bases). This CDR3 is 13 amino acids long. CDR3 sequence reads: CASSPLQGHGYPF. The CDR3 coding sequence is TGTGCCAGCAGTCCACTACAGGGCCATGGCTACCCCTTC.

The CDR3 nucleotides are TGTGCCACCAGCCTAGGGACTGGCATAGCCAAAAACATTCAGTACTTC. Translation: CATSLGTGIAKNIQYF. The chain links TRBV15 to TRBJ2-4; perhaps TRBD2 as D (6 bases). The germline V gene encodes CDR1 LNHNV and CDR2 YYDKDF (reference sequence). CDR3 length: 16 amino acids. With 5 bases removed from V and 0 bases from J, the gap between germline ends came to 14 bases.

This clonotype was recorded many times. The chain recombines TRBV5-1 with TRBJ2-4, with D maybe TRBD2 (5 bases). Trimming cost V 4 bases and J 0 bases, with 14 bases left between them. CDR1 and CDR2 (germline): SGHRS, YFSETQ. The CDR3 spans 16 residues. CDR3 sequence: CASSPFGGLAKNIQYF. CDR3 in DNA: TGCGCCAGCAGCCCCTTCGGCGGGCTAGCCAAAAACATTCAGTACTTC.

V and J are TRBV13 and TRBJ2-1, with D possibly being TRBD2 (5 bases). This CDR3 is 13 amino acids long. CDR1 PRHDT and CDR2 FYEKMQ come from the germline V gene (reference sequence). Deletions cut 0 bases from V and 8 bases from J, with 8 bases between. The CDR3: CASSLGLRDEQFF. As DNA, the CDR3 is TGTGCCAGCAGCTTAGGCCTGAGGGATGAGCAGTTCTTC.

The rearrangement joins TRBV2 to TRBJ2-1, with unresolved D. CDR3 length equals 13 residues. Germline loops: CDR1 SNHLY, CDR2 FYNNEI. Between the trimmed V and J ends, which lost 7 bases and 2 bases, there was a span of 9 bases. The CDR3 loop is CASNGDPYNEQFF. The CDR3, as DNA: TGTGCCAGCAATGGTGATCCCTACAATGAGCAGTTCTTC.

The chain carries TRBV2 and TRBJ2-2; possibly TRBD2 for D (6 bases). Trimming cost V 7 bases and J 1 base, with 10 bases left between them. Per germline, CDR1 SNHLY and CDR2 FYNNEI. The CDR3 spans 14 residues. The CDR3 here is CASTSSGNTGELFF. CDR3 DNA: TGTGCCAGCACCAGTAGCGGGAACACCGGGGAGCTGTTTTTT. Full variable domain (rest looked up from reference TRBV2 and TRBJ2-2): EPEVTQTPSHQVTQMGQEVILRCVPISNHLYFYWYRQILGQKVEFLVSFYNNEISEKSEIFDDQFSVERPDGSNFTLKIRSTKLEDSAMYFCASTSSGNTGELFFGEGSRLTVL.

This clonotype was picked up a small number of times. The V call is TRBV5-1, the J call TRBJ2-1, with D possibly TRBD1 on 6 matching bases. Germline loops: CDR1 SGHRS, CDR2 YFSETQ. Deletions cut 4 bases from V and 4 bases from J, with 21 bases between. This CDR3 has 17 residues. CDR3 DNA sequence: TGCGCCAGCAGCCCCAGCACATCAGGGGTAAGATACAATGAGCAGTTCTTC. Its translation: CASSPSTSGVRYNEQFF.

This clonotype was seen more than once but under ten times. The chain carries TRBV3-1 and TRBJ2-7, with D tentatively TRBD2 (6 bases). The V gene lost 2 bases and the J gene lost 7 bases, with 9 bases spanning the gap. The CDR3 covers 12 residues. Germline assignment: CDR1 LGHDT and CDR2 YNNKEL (reference sequence). The chain's CDR3 is CASSQLAWEQYF. Written as DNA, the CDR3 is TGTGCCAGCAGCCAACTAGCGTGGGAGCAGTACTTC.

At least ten counts were recorded for this clonotype. J is TRBJ2-2 and V is TRBV20-1; D unclear. V was cut by 0 bases and J by 5 bases, with 10 bases left in between. CDR3 length equals 14 residues. Germline V gene data show CDR1 as DFQATT and CDR2 as SNEGSKA (reference sequence). CDR3 coding DNA: TGCAGTGCTAGAGATTTCGGGCGTACCGGGGAGCTGTTTTTT. This encodes CSARDFGRTGELFF.

This clonotype came up many times. The chain combines TRBV12-3 or TRBV12-4 with TRBJ2-2; no clear D gene. The CDR3 sequence is 14 residues long. The V and J ends lost 5 bases and 4 bases respectively, with 11 bases between them. The CDR3 DNA reads as TGTGCCAGCAGTCCCCGAGGATCCACCGGGGAGCTGTTTTTT. The encoded protein is CASSPRGSTGELFF.

There are many counts of this clonotype. A read error may account for a junction end that differs from germline. V usage is TRBV20-1 and J usage is TRBJ2-5; D gene ambiguous. The CDR3 runs 13 residues. Per the germline V gene, CDR1 is DFQATT and CDR2 is SNEGSKA (reference sequence). The CDR3 coding sequence is TGCAGTGCCAGAGTTCCTGGCATTGGGACCCAGTACTTC. Translated, it gives CSARVPGIGTQYF.

This clonotype turned up a few times. V gene TRBV7-9 combines with J gene TRBJ2-1; TRBD2 aligns across 7 bases. Looked up from germline, CDR1 is SEHNR and CDR2 is FQNEAQ (reference sequence). Unmatched junction bases numbered 5, after V lost 3 bases and J lost 0 bases. The CDR3 runs 16 residues. CDR3 bases: TGTGCCAGCAGCTTGTTCGGCGGGAGCTCCTACAATGAGCAGTTCTTC. It specifies CASSLFGGSSYNEQFF.

The chain recombines TRBV3-1 with TRBJ1-1; 7 bases agree with TRBD1. There are 14 residues in the CDR3. Trimming cost V 7 bases and J 4 bases; bases outside gene matches: 9. Germline values: CDR1 LGHDT, CDR2 YNNKEL (reference sequence). CDR3 in amino acids: CASTPDRVITEAFF. The CDR3, as DNA: TGTGCCAGCACCCCAGACAGGGTCATCACTGAAGCTTTCTTT.

This clonotype was detected a few times. V gene TRBV5-1 combines with J gene TRBJ2-5; 8 nucleotides line up with TRBD1. CDR1 and CDR2 from the germline V gene are SGHRS and YFSETQ. With 3 bases clipped from V and 1 base from J, the junction kept 5 bases outside the gene matches. The CDR3 loop spans 15 amino acids. DNA for the CDR3: TGCGCCAGCAGCTACATAGACAGGGGCCAAGAGACCCAGTACTTC. It codes for CASSYIDRGQETQYF.

The chain is built from TRBV10-2 and TRBJ2-7; the D gene could be TRBD1 or TRBD2 (6 bases each). Trimming removed 10 bases at V and 5 bases at J, with 21 bases between. The CDR3 extends over 14 amino acids. Germline V gives CDR1 WSHSY, CDR2 SAAADI. CDR3 protein: CATRNVGGWDEQYF. The CDR3 region has the DNA TGCGCCACACGAAATGTAGGGGGGTGGGACGAGCAGTACTTC.

This clonotype was observed at least ten times. The chain combines TRBV12-3 or TRBV12-4 with TRBJ2-1; D might be TRBD2 (6 bases). The CDR3 has 16 residues. Trimming took 5 bases from V and 8 from J, leaving 22 bases between them. The CDR3 DNA reads TGTGCCAGCAGTCGACCGGGGGTTGTAGCTTACGATGAGCAGTTCTTC. This translates into CASSRPGVVAYDEQFF.

The chain is built from TRBV20-1 and TRBJ2-3, with D maybe TRBD2 (5 bases). Looked up from germline, CDR1 is DFQATT and CDR2 is SNEGSKA (reference sequence). The length of the CDR3 is 17 residues. The chain's CDR3 is CCASRLAATTGGDTQYF. The CDR3 nucleotides read TGCTGCGCTTCTCGCCTAGCCGCAACAACTGGCGGAGATACGCAGTATTTT.

The chain carries TRBV5-1 and TRBJ2-5; TRBD2 aligns across 7 bases. The V and J ends lost 5 bases and 3 bases, in that order; junction bases with no gene match: 7. Germline lookup yields CDR1 SGHRS and CDR2 YFSETQ. This CDR3 spans 14 amino acids. CDR3 protein: CASSQGTIEETQYF. The CDR3 DNA sequence: TGCGCCAGCAGTCAAGGGACTATAGAAGAGACCCAGTACTTC. The variable domain in full, with the rest retrieved from reference TRBV5-1 and TRBJ2-5, is KAGVTQTPRYLIKTRGQQVTLSCSPISGHRSVSWYQQTPGQGLQFLFEYFSETQRNKGNFPGRFSGRQFSNSRSEMNVSTLELGDSALYLCASSQGTIEETQYFGPGTRLLVL.

This clonotype was seen many times. The chain couples TRBV20-1 to TRBJ2-2; D is uncertain. CDR1 and CDR2 (germline): DFQATT, SNEGSKA (reference sequence). V lost 0 bases to trimming and J lost 0 bases, with 5 bases between them. The CDR3 totals 14 residues. The CDR3 spells CSARENPNTGELFF. As DNA, the CDR3 is TGCAGTGCTAGAGAAAATCCGAACACCGGGGAGCTGTTTTTT.

A word on this clonotype: This may arise from a read error, as a much more abundant clone is one base away. This chain uses TRBV5-1 with TRBJ2-1, with 13 nucleotides matching TRBD2. Germline values: CDR1 SGHRS, CDR2 YFSETQ. The CDR3 length is 17 residues. The CDR3 sequence is CTSSLRLAGGNSDEQFF. The DNA for the CDR3 is TGCACCAGCAGCCTACGACTAGCGGGAGGCAATAGCGATGAGCAGTTCTTC.

This clonotype was found many times. This CDR3 reads CSVEGRDGNDEQYF. The CDR3 DNA reads as TGCAGCGTTGAAGGCCGGGACGGTAACGACGAGCAGTACTTC. The chain has TRBV29-1 and TRBJ2-7, with D perhaps matching TRBD1 or TRBD2 (5 bases each). Germline CDR1 is SQVTM and CDR2 is ANQGSEA. V lost 1 base and J 5 bases, leaving 15 bases between the germline ends. The CDR3 extends over 14 amino acids.

This clonotype was observed a handful of times. The chain combines TRBV2 with TRBJ2-1, with a weak D call TRBD2 (6 bases). The CDR3 length is 14 residues. Germline V gene lookup returns CDR1 SNHLY and CDR2 FYNNEI. V dropped 5 bases and J dropped 3 bases, with 11 bases sitting between them. CDR3 coding DNA: TGTGCCAGCAGTCCGGACTACCTCTACAATGAGCAGTTCTTC. This translates into CASSPDYLYNEQFF.

This sequence joins TRBV7-9 and TRBJ2-7, with 10 positions matching TRBD1. V lost 1 base to trimming and J lost 5 bases; unmatched junction nucleotides: 5. The CDR3 length is 15 residues. The V gene's germline CDR1 is SEHNR and CDR2 FQNEAQ (reference sequence). The DNA of the CDR3 is TGTGCCAGCAGCTTAGAGGGACAGGGGTACCACGAGCAGTACTTC. Its protein product is CASSLEGQGYHEQYF.

This clonotype has a count of ten or more. The chain joins TRBV20-1 to TRBJ2-7, with unresolved D. Trimming took 6 bases from V and 3 from J, leaving 18 bases between them. Per germline, CDR1 DFQATT and CDR2 SNEGSKA (reference sequence). The CDR3 spans 14 residues. CDR3 protein: CSAKTLELDYEQYF. CDR3 coding DNA: TGCAGTGCCAAAACGCTAGAGCTGGACTACGAGCAGTACTTC.

This clonotype was found many times. Here the CDR3 DNA reads TGTGCCAGCAGCGCCCAGGGTAGCTACAATGAGCAGTTCTTC. Its protein product is CASSAQGSYNEQFF. This chain joins TRBV9 and TRBJ2-1; a possible D gene is TRBD1 (5 bases). The V gene lost 3 bases and the J gene lost 3 bases, with 10 bases spanning the gap. This CDR3 contains 14 residues. Germline CDR1 and CDR2: SGDLS and YYNGEE. The full variable domain, completed using reference TRBV9 and TRBJ2-1, is DSGVTQTPKHLITATGQRVTLRCSPRSGDLSVYWYQQSLDQGLQFLIQYYNGEERAKGNILERFSAQQFPDLHSELNLSSLELGDSALYFCASSAQGSYNEQFFGPGTRLTVL.

This chain joins TRBV20-1 and TRBJ2-7; 11 nucleotides line up with TRBD2. J was trimmed by 4 bases and V by 3 bases; bases with no gene match: 8. CDR1 is DFQATT and CDR2 is SNEGSKA in the germline V gene (reference sequence). This CDR3 comprises 15 residues. CDR3 sequence reads: CSARLTSGSGYEQYF. CDR3 DNA: TGCAGTGCTAGGCTAACTAGCGGGAGCGGGTACGAGCAGTACTTC.

This clonotype was seen repeatedly, ten times or more. This sequence joins TRBV28 and TRBJ2-1; D possibly corresponds to TRBD1 (7 bases). Germline assignment: CDR1 MDHEN and CDR2 SYDVKM. V lost 6 bases, J lost 4 bases, and 13 bases lay in between. The CDR3 totals 14 residues. In DNA form, the CDR3 reads TGTGCCAGCAGAATCTCAGGGGGGTACAATGAGCAGTTCTTC. Translated: CASRISGGYNEQFF.

At least ten counts were recorded for this clonotype. The V and J genes are TRBV5-1 and TRBJ2-3, with 8 positions matching TRBD1. Germline V CDR1 and CDR2: SGHRS, YFSETQ. The V gene end was trimmed by 0 bases and the J gene end by 5 bases; junction bases not matched to a gene: 2. CDR3 size: 14 residues. In DNA form, the CDR3 reads TGCGCCAGCAGCTTGGGGACAGGGAAAGATACGCAGTATTTT. It codes for CASSLGTGKDTQYF.

This clonotype has just a few counts. CDR3 in amino acids: CASSPPDSSSYNEQFF. The CDR3 bases are TGTGCCAGCAGCCCACCGGACTCGAGCTCCTACAATGAGCAGTTCTTC. The genes are TRBV7-9 and TRBJ2-1; a possible D gene is TRBD2 (5 bases). There are 16 residues in the CDR3. Trimming stripped 5 bases from V and 0 bases from J, with 14 bases between. CDR1 SEHNR and CDR2 FQNEAQ come from the germline V gene (reference sequence).

This clonotype was observed many times. This rearrangement joins TRBV7-2 to TRBJ2-1, with D perhaps matching TRBD2 (6 bases). Deletions cut 3 bases from V and 7 bases from J, with 16 bases between. CDR1 and CDR2 from the germline V gene are SGHTA and FQGNSA. CDR3 size: 15 residues. CDR3 protein: CASSFGRDKPNEQFF. CDR3 bases: TGTGCCAGCAGCTTTGGGCGGGATAAGCCAAATGAGCAGTTCTTC.